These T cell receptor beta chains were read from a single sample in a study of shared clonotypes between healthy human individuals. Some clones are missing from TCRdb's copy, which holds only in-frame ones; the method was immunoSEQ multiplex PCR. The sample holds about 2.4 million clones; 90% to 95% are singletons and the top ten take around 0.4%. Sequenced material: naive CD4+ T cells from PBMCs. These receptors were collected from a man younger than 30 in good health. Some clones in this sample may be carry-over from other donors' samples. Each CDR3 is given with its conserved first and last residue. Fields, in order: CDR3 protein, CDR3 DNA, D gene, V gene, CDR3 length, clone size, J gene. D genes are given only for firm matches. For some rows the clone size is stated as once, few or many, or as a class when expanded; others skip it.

CDR3 protein: CASSAYVGTAGRAFF
CDR3 DNA: TGTGCCAGCAGCGCCTACGTCGGGACCGCTGGGAGAGCTTTCTTT
D gene: -
V gene: TRBV6-1
CDR3 length: 15
clone size: -
J gene: TRBJ1-1

CDR3 protein: CASSLYTDEQFF
CDR3 DNA: TGTGCCAGCAGCCTGTACACTGATGAGCAGTTCTTC
D gene: -
V gene: TRBV2
CDR3 length: 12
clone size: few
J gene: TRBJ2-1

CDR3 protein: CASSRQGLKTGELFF
CDR3 DNA: TGTGCCAGCAGCAGACAGGGTTTAAAGACCGGGGAGCTGTTTTTT
D gene: TRBD1
V gene: TRBV6-1
CDR3 length: 15
clone size: -
J gene: TRBJ2-2

CDR3 protein: CASSQGLAGENTEAFF
CDR3 DNA: TGCGCCAGCAGCCAAGGTCTAGCAGGCGAGAACACTGAAGCTTTCTTT
D gene: -
V gene: TRBV4-1
CDR3 length: 16
clone size: -
J gene: TRBJ1-1

CDR3 protein: CASTQQGGRTDTQYF
CDR3 DNA: TGTGCCAGCACCCAACAGGGTGGCAGGACAGATACGCAGTATTTT
D gene: -
V gene: TRBV5-4
CDR3 length: 15
clone size: -
J gene: TRBJ2-3

CDR3 protein: CASSQSLGALGYGYTF
CDR3 DNA: TGTGCCAGCAGCCAGTCCTTGGGGGCTCTGGGCTATGGCTACACCTTC
D gene: -
V gene: TRBV14
CDR3 length: 16
clone size: -
J gene: TRBJ1-2

CDR3 protein: CASSFDRGHVYGYTF
CDR3 DNA: TGTGCCAGCAGCTTTGACAGGGGGCATGTCTATGGCTACACCTTC
D gene: TRBD1
V gene: TRBV11-2
CDR3 length: 15
clone size: -
J gene: TRBJ1-2

CDR3 protein: CASSLEGRIHNEQFF
CDR3 DNA: TGTGCCAGCAGCTTAGAAGGGAGGATACACAATGAGCAGTTCTTC
D gene: -
V gene: TRBV7-2
CDR3 length: 15
clone size: -
J gene: TRBJ2-1

CDR3 protein: CASKSGTTSYYEQYF
CDR3 DNA: TGTGCCAGCAAATCGGGAACGACCTCCTACTACGAGCAGTACTTC
D gene: -
V gene: TRBV6-5
CDR3 length: 15
clone size: once
J gene: TRBJ2-7

CDR3 protein: CAARGSNQPQHF
CDR3 DNA: TGTGCCGCAAGGGGGAGCAATCAGCCCCAGCATTTT
D gene: -
V gene: TRBV10-3
CDR3 length: 12
clone size: few
J gene: TRBJ1-5

CDR3 protein: CASSSRRDRGDEKLFF
CDR3 DNA: TGTGCCAGCAGCTCTAGGAGGGACAGGGGGGACGAAAAACTGTTTTTT
D gene: TRBD1
V gene: TRBV7-2
CDR3 length: 16
clone size: -
J gene: TRBJ1-4

CDR3 protein: CASRGLAGEAGELFF
CDR3 DNA: TGTGCCAGCAGAGGACTAGCGGGAGAAGCCGGGGAGCTGTTTTTT
D gene: TRBD2
V gene: TRBV2
CDR3 length: 15
clone size: -
J gene: TRBJ2-2

CDR3 protein: CASSFRLAGAYEQYF
CDR3 DNA: TGTGCCAGCAGTTTTCGACTAGCGGGAGCCTACGAGCAGTACTTC
D gene: TRBD2
V gene: TRBV6-6
CDR3 length: 15
clone size: -
J gene: TRBJ2-7

CDR3 protein: CASSLSLDSSDGYTF
CDR3 DNA: TGTGCCAGCAGCTTGTCGTTGGACAGCAGTGATGGCTACACCTTC
D gene: -
V gene: TRBV5-6
CDR3 length: 15
clone size: -
J gene: TRBJ1-2

CDR3 protein: CASIGANEKLFF
CDR3 DNA: TGTGCCAGCATTGGGGCTAATGAAAAACTGTTTTTT
D gene: -
V gene: TRBV6-5
CDR3 length: 12
clone size: -
J gene: TRBJ1-4